This T cell receptor beta chain is drawn from a study of blood T cell repertoires in COVID-19 (TCRdb year 2020). Context from the whole study: The collaborator samples originated in the United States, Italy and Spain and spanned the acute and convalescent phases of COVID-19. The material from the prospective study consisted of cDNA or gDNA derived from T cells, B-cell-depleted T cells, or PBMCs. Deeply sampled blood TCRbeta repertoires from subjects exposed to, actively infected with, or recovered from COVID-19 were included in the dataset. The repertoires were released in a freely available public database meant as a resource for research on the immune response to SARS-CoV-2. Samples came from the ongoing ImmuneRACE study (first 160 participants) plus 1,254 subjects from 6 global collaborators. A de-identified subject ID, COVID-19 status, age in years and sex were almost always included in the sample metadata. Where available, HLA class I and class II types were taken from metadata supplied by the sample provider and were not determined by assay-based typing. What the authors observed across the whole study: Clinical and demographic metadata were provided uncurated, with the amount varying by source and participant.

TCRbeta CDR3 regions were amplified from genomic DNA using the immunoSEQ Assay, a bias-controlled multiplex PCR. The authors' analysis ran thus. Within the assay, amplification of reference gene primers was used to estimate how many nucleated cells each sample contained. Sequence reads were collapsed and filtered to measure the absolute abundance of every unique TCRbeta CDR3 rearrangement. For each sample, productive Simpson clonality was calculated as the square root of Simpson's diversity index over productive rearrangements. The table was pulled from immuneACCESS by TCRdb, which kept in-frame rearrangements only. Such tables lose some clones; where checked, under half of the loss comes from unresolved V genes, and the rest has no known cause. V and J calls and clone size follow that table, whereas D and trimming were derived from the DNA. Recorded for this sample are some 150,000 clones; nearly 80% of them occurred a single time. The ten largest clones take up approximately 15% of the sample.

Counted from cysteine to phenylalanine, this CDR3 has 15 amino acids. CDR3 DNA only is kept here, 45 bases in frame from base 1. V has 3 bases trimmed and J has 5 bases trimmed; junction bases matching no gene number 2. CDR1 and CDR2, looked up from the germline V gene, are SGHTA and FQGNSA. As concerns this clone: What this receptor recognizes is not known. The record has no base qualities; no much larger clone is one base away.

Each collaborating institution followed its own protocols to collect whole blood in K2EDTA tubes. For TCRbeta analysis, collaborators shipped samples in one of three forms: frozen whole blood, isolated PBMCs, or DNA extracted from either of those sample types. The chain is assembled from TRBV7-2 and TRBJ2-2; TRBD2 matches 11 bases in the middle. This receptor was identified in a woman older than 75 with acute or convalescent COVID-19. Sequences were obtained from peripheral blood. The CDR3 has the sequence CASSLGLAVTGELFF. The DNA is as follows: TGTGCCAGCAGCTTGGGACTAGCGGTAACCGGGGAGCTGTTTTTT. The entire variable domain, with the stretches around the CDR3 drawn from the reference TRBV7-2 and TRBJ2-2 proteins, is GAGVSQSPSNKVTEKGKDVELRCDPISGHTALYWYRQSLGQGLEFLIYFQGNSAPDKSGLPSDRFSAERTGGSVSTLTIQRTQQEDSAVYLCASSLGLAVTGELFFGEGSRLTVL.